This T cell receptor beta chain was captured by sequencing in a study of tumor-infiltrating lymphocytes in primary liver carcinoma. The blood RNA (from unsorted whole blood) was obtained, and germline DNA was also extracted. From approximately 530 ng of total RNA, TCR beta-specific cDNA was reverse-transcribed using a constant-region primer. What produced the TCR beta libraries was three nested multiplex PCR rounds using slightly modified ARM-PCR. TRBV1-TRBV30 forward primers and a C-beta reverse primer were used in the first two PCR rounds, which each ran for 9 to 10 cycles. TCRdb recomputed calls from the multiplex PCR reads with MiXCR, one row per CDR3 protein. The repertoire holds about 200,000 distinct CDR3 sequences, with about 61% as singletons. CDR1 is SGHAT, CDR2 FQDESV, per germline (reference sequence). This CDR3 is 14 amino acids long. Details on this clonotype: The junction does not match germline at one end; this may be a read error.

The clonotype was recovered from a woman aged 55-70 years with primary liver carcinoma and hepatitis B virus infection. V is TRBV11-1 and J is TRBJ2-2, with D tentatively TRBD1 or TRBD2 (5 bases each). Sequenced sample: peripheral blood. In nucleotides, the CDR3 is TGTGCCAGCAGACCGAGCCTTGACAGCAGGGAGCTGCTTTTT. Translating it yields CASRPSLDSRELLF. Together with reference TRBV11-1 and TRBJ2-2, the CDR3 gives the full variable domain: EAEVAQSPRYKITEKSQAVAFWCDPISGHATLYWYRQILGQGPELLVQFQDESVVDDSQLPKDRFSAERLKGVDSTLKIQPAELGDSAMYLCASRPSLDSRELLFGEGSRLTVL.